The rows below give T cell receptor beta chains drawn from one sample of a study of PD-L1 blockade in urothelial cancer. Generated by immunoSEQ multiplex PCR, the TCRdb table keeps only in-frame clones and is missing some. The sample records about 51,000 clones, around 86% being singletons. This material consisted of PBMCs, taken around atezolizumab (anti-PD-L1) treatment. The receptors stem from a man in his 60s with urothelial cancer. The CDR3 runs from the conserved cysteine through the conserved F or W. The D gene is left open where the match is weak. A row's size may be missing; if present it is once, few, many or a size class.

CDR3 protein: CSVVSYEQYF
CDR3 DNA: TGCAGCGTTGTGAGCTACGAGCAGTACTTC
V gene: TRBV29-1
clone size: -
D gene: -
J gene: TRBJ2-7

CDR3 protein: CASSAGLAGGPASYEQYF
CDR3 DNA: TGCGCCAGCAGCGCGGGACTAGCGGGAGGCCCTGCCTCCTACGAGCAGTACTTC
V gene: TRBV5-1
clone size: -
D gene: TRBD2
J gene: TRBJ2-7

CDR3 protein: CASSLKRGGLTDTQYF
CDR3 DNA: TGTGCCAGCAGCTTGAAGCGGGGGGGCCTCACAGATACGCAGTATTTT
V gene: TRBV5-4
clone size: -
D gene: TRBD2
J gene: TRBJ2-3

CDR3 protein: CASSQDRTYPYEQYF
CDR3 DNA: TGCGCCAGCAGCCAAGATAGGACTTATCCCTACGAGCAGTACTTC
V gene: TRBV4-3
clone size: -
D gene: -
J gene: TRBJ2-7

CDR3 protein: CASHEGLAGGPSTGELFF
CDR3 DNA: TGTGCCAGCCACGAGGGACTAGCGGGAGGGCCCAGCACCGGGGAGCTGTTTTTT
V gene: TRBV10-3
clone size: -
D gene: TRBD2
J gene: TRBJ2-2

CDR3 protein: CASSVAGDRAYEQYF
CDR3 DNA: TGTGCCAGCAGCGTAGCCGGAGACAGAGCCTACGAGCAGTACTTC
V gene: TRBV9
clone size: -
D gene: -
J gene: TRBJ2-7

CDR3 protein: CASSPDVVYEAFF
CDR3 DNA: TGTGCCAGCAGCCCCGATGTAGTTTATGAAGCTTTCTTT
V gene: TRBV7-3
clone size: -
D gene: -
J gene: TRBJ1-1

CDR3 protein: CASSFRDRPYNEQFF
CDR3 DNA: TGTGCCAGCAGTTTCCGGGACAGACCCTACAATGAGCAGTTCTTC
V gene: TRBV27
clone size: -
D gene: TRBD1
J gene: TRBJ2-1

CDR3 protein: CASSVGAGDEQYF
CDR3 DNA: TGTGCCAGCAGTGTGGGGGCCGGGGACGAGCAGTACTTC
V gene: TRBV6-1
clone size: -
D gene: -
J gene: TRBJ2-7

CDR3 protein: CASSLREAANTEAFF
CDR3 DNA: TGTGCCAGCAGCTTGCGCGAGGCCGCGAACACTGAAGCTTTCTTT
V gene: TRBV7-8
clone size: -
D gene: -
J gene: TRBJ1-1

CDR3 protein: CASISLKGAGTEAFF
CDR3 DNA: TGTGCCAGCATCTCACTCAAGGGGGCAGGCACTGAAGCTTTCTTT
V gene: TRBV6-5
clone size: -
D gene: TRBD1
J gene: TRBJ1-1

CDR3 protein: CASSLGPGTDTQYF
CDR3 DNA: TGTGCCAGCAGCCTGGGCCCTGGCACAGATACGCAGTATTTT
V gene: TRBV7-3
clone size: -
D gene: -
J gene: TRBJ2-3

CDR3 protein: CASSLDRRLGANVLTF
CDR3 DNA: TGTGCCAGCAGCTTGGACAGGCGTCTCGGGGCCAACGTCCTGACTTTC
V gene: TRBV7-3
clone size: -
D gene: TRBD1
J gene: TRBJ2-6

CDR3 protein: CASSLAAGGAHEQYF
CDR3 DNA: TGTGCCAGCAGCTTGGCGGCAGGGGGCGCCCACGAGCAGTACTTC
V gene: TRBV5-4
clone size: -
D gene: TRBD1
J gene: TRBJ2-7

CDR3 protein: CASTAGSNTGELFF
CDR3 DNA: TGTGCCAGCACGGCGGGATCGAACACCGGGGAGCTGTTTTTT
V gene: TRBV28
clone size: -
D gene: -
J gene: TRBJ2-2

CDR3 protein: CASSLSEYGQPQHF
CDR3 DNA: TGTGCCAGCAGCTTATCGGAGTATGGGCAGCCCCAGCATTTT
V gene: TRBV7-2
clone size: -
D gene: -
J gene: TRBJ1-5

CDR3 protein: CAIMRQPRDTEAFF
CDR3 DNA: TGTGCCATTATGCGACAGCCTAGGGACACTGAAGCTTTCTTT
V gene: TRBV10-3
clone size: -
D gene: -
J gene: TRBJ1-1

CDR3 protein: CASRQGGESYEQYF
CDR3 DNA: TGTGCCAGTAGACAGGGGGGCGAATCCTACGAGCAGTACTTC
V gene: TRBV5-4
clone size: once
D gene: TRBD1
J gene: TRBJ2-7

CDR3 protein: CASSPLAAVASGNTIYF
CDR3 DNA: TGTGCCAGTAGCCCCCTCGCGGCGGTAGCATCTGGAAACACCATATATTTT
V gene: TRBV19
clone size: -
D gene: -
J gene: TRBJ1-3

CDR3 protein: CASSEFGTRNEKLFF
CDR3 DNA: TGTGCCAGCAGTGAATTTGGGACACGTAATGAAAAACTGTTTTTT
V gene: TRBV25-1
clone size: once
D gene: -
J gene: TRBJ1-4

CDR3 protein: CASSLGEGRSGANVLTF
CDR3 DNA: TGTGCCAGCAGTTTAGGGGAGGGACGTTCTGGGGCCAACGTCCTGACTTTC
V gene: TRBV28
clone size: -
D gene: TRBD2
J gene: TRBJ2-6

CDR3 protein: CASSLQTLYSGNTIYF
CDR3 DNA: TGTGCCAGCTCACTCCAGACACTCTACTCTGGAAACACCATATATTTT
V gene: TRBV18
clone size: -
D gene: -
J gene: TRBJ1-3

CDR3 protein: CASSLRWYRGQGNTIYF
CDR3 DNA: TGTGCCAGCAGCTTACGGTGGTATAGGGGGCAGGGAAACACCATATATTTT
V gene: TRBV7-8
clone size: -
D gene: TRBD1
J gene: TRBJ1-3

CDR3 protein: CASSLRDSEGYTF
CDR3 DNA: TGTGCCAGCAGTCTCCGGGACAGCGAGGGCTACACCTTC
V gene: TRBV6-1
clone size: -
D gene: TRBD1
J gene: TRBJ1-2

CDR3 protein: CASSVGTSNTGELFF
CDR3 DNA: TGTGCCAGCAGCGTAGGGACTTCGAACACCGGGGAGCTGTTTTTT
V gene: TRBV9
clone size: few
D gene: -
J gene: TRBJ2-2

CDR3 protein: CASSDPGQGFYEQYF
CDR3 DNA: TGCGCCAGCAGTGACCCGGGACAGGGGTTCTACGAGCAGTACTTC
V gene: TRBV10-1
clone size: once
D gene: TRBD1
J gene: TRBJ2-7

CDR3 protein: CASSLGQKNTEAFF
CDR3 DNA: TGTGCCAGCAGCTTGGGGCAGAAGAACACTGAAGCTTTCTTT
V gene: TRBV5-4
clone size: -
D gene: -
J gene: TRBJ1-1

CDR3 protein: CASSYSRLAADTQYF
CDR3 DNA: TGTGCCAGCAGTTACTCTCGACTAGCGGCTGATACGCAGTATTTT
V gene: TRBV6-5
clone size: -
D gene: TRBD2
J gene: TRBJ2-3

CDR3 protein: CAIGAGVETEAFF
CDR3 DNA: TGTGCCATCGGTGCAGGGGTTGAGACTGAAGCTTTCTTT
V gene: TRBV10-3
clone size: -
D gene: -
J gene: TRBJ1-1

CDR3 protein: CASRGTGGTGNTIYF
CDR3 DNA: TGTGCCAGCAGAGGGACAGGGGGAACAGGAAACACCATATATTTT
V gene: TRBV6-5
clone size: -
D gene: TRBD1
J gene: TRBJ1-3

CDR3 protein: CASSPRDGAGGLNTGELFF
CDR3 DNA: TGTGCCAGCAGCCCCAGGGACGGAGCGGGAGGCTTGAACACCGGGGAGCTGTTTTTT
V gene: TRBV9
clone size: -
D gene: TRBD2
J gene: TRBJ2-2

CDR3 protein: CASTSGVVREQYF
CDR3 DNA: TGTGCCAGCACGTCAGGGGTTGTAAGGGAGCAGTACTTC
V gene: TRBV28
clone size: -
D gene: -
J gene: TRBJ2-7

CDR3 protein: CASSLGLLGGTEAFF
CDR3 DNA: TGTGCCAGCAGCCTGGGGCTACTAGGGGGCACTGAAGCTTTCTTT
V gene: TRBV11-1
clone size: -
D gene: -
J gene: TRBJ1-1

CDR3 protein: CAWRIAGGEPQHF
CDR3 DNA: TGTGCCTGGAGGATAGCGGGGGGCGAGCCCCAGCATTTT
V gene: TRBV30
clone size: few
D gene: -
J gene: TRBJ1-5

CDR3 protein: CASSPGGGEEKLFF
CDR3 DNA: TGTGCCAGCAGCCCAGGAGGGGGGGAAGAAAAACTGTTTTTT
V gene: TRBV6-1
clone size: once
D gene: -
J gene: TRBJ1-4

CDR3 protein: CASSQGREGYTF
CDR3 DNA: TGTGCCAGCAGCCAAGGGAGAGAAGGCTACACCTTC
V gene: TRBV14
clone size: -
D gene: -
J gene: TRBJ1-2

CDR3 protein: CASGLGTVTDTQYF
CDR3 DNA: TGTGCTAGTGGTCTAGGGACAGTCACAGATACGCAGTATTTT
V gene: TRBV12-5
clone size: -
D gene: TRBD1
J gene: TRBJ2-3

CDR3 protein: CASSQNRDSGYGYTF
CDR3 DNA: TGTGCCAGCAGCCAAAACCGGGACTCGGGATATGGCTACACCTTC
V gene: TRBV7-6
clone size: once
D gene: -
J gene: TRBJ1-2

CDR3 protein: CASSRDTSYEQYF
CDR3 DNA: TGTGCCAGCAGCCGGGACACCTCCTACGAGCAGTACTTC
V gene: TRBV6-5
clone size: -
D gene: -
J gene: TRBJ2-7

CDR3 protein: CASTGLAHNEQFF
CDR3 DNA: TGCGCCAGCACTGGACTAGCGCACAATGAGCAGTTCTTC
V gene: TRBV10-1
clone size: -
D gene: TRBD2
J gene: TRBJ2-1

CDR3 protein: CASGQGGNTDTQYF
CDR3 DNA: TGTGCCAGCGGCCAAGGGGGCAACACAGATACGCAGTATTTT
V gene: TRBV7-9
clone size: -
D gene: TRBD1
J gene: TRBJ2-3

CDR3 protein: CASSLGDRYYEQYF
CDR3 DNA: TGCGCCAGCAGCCTTGGGGACAGGTACTACGAGCAGTACTTC
V gene: TRBV5-1
clone size: -
D gene: TRBD1
J gene: TRBJ2-7